The subject of this entry is one T cell receptor beta chain. The source of the sample is a study of blood T cell repertoires in COVID-19. Study context: Some COVID-19 samples were acute and others convalescent; all came from the United States, Italy and Spain. PBMCs, B-cell-depleted T cells, or T cells were the source of the cDNA or gDNA that made up the material.

Authors' data handling: How many nucleated cells were present was estimated from reference gene primer amplification. This table comes from immunoSEQ multiplex PCR, and its TCRdb copy is limited to in-frame clones, with some not included. The V and J calls and the clone size are those of that table, but D and trimming were determined from the DNA. The sample carries fewer than 400,000 clones, 80% to 90% recorded once. Deletions cut 4 bases from V and 0 bases from J, with 23 bases between. This CDR3 comprises 18 residues. Per the germline V gene, CDR1 is SGHDT and CDR2 is YYEEEE. This receptor was obtained from a man aged 25-40 years with active or convalescent COVID-19. Sequenced material: peripheral blood. The V and J genes are TRBV5-6 and TRBJ2-7, with D perhaps matching TRBD1 (5 bases). CDR3 in amino acids: CASSQGLTRYPSSYEQYF. CDR3 coding DNA: TGTGCCAGCAGCCAGGGCCTCACGCGGTACCCTAGCTCCTACGAGCAGTACTTC.